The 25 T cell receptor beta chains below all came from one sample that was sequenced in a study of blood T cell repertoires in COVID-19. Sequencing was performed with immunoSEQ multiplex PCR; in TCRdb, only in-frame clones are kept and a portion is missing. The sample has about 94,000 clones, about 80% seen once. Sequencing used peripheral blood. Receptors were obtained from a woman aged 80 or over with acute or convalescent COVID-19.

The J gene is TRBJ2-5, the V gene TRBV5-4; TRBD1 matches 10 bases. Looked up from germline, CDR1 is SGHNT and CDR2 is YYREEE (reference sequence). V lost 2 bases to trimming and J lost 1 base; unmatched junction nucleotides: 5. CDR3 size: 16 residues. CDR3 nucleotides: TGTGCCAGCAGCTTAGGGACAGGGGTCTCCCAAGAGACCCAGTACTTC. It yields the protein CASSLGTGVSQETQYF.

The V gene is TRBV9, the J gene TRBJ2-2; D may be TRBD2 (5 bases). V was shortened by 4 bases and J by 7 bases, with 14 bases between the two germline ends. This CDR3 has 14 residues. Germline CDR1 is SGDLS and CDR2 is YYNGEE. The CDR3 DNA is TGTGCCAGCAGCCCGAGGGTAGAGAGCGGGGAGCTGTTTTTT. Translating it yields CASSPRVESGELFF.

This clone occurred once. CDR3 nucleotide sequence: TGTGCCAGCAGCGCGAGCTCCTACGAGCAGTACTTC. Translated, it gives CASSASSYEQYF. This sequence joins TRBV2 and TRBJ2-7; the D is unclear. Trimming took 6 bases from V and 0 from J, leaving 6 bases between them. Per germline, CDR1 SNHLY and CDR2 FYNNEI. CDR3 length equals 12 residues.

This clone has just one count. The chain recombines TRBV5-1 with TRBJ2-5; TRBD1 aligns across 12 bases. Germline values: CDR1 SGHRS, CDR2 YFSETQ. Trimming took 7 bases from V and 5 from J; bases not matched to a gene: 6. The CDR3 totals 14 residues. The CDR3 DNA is TGCGCCAGCCACGGGACAGGGGGCGGGGAGACCCAGTACTTC. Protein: CASHGTGGGETQYF. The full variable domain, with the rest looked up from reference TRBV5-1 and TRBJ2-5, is KAGVTQTPRYLIKTRGQQVTLSCSPISGHRSVSWYQQTPGQGLQFLFEYFSETQRNKGNFPGRFSGRQFSNSRSEMNVSTLELGDSALYLCASHGTGGGETQYFGPGTRLLVL.

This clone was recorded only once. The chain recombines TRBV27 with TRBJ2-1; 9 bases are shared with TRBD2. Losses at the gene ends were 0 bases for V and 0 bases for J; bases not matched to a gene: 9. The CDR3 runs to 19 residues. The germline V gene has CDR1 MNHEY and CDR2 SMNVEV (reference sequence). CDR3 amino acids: CASSLSGLAGPSSYNEQFF. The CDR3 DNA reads TGTGCCAGCAGTTTATCGGGGCTAGCGGGACCGAGCTCCTACAATGAGCAGTTCTTC.

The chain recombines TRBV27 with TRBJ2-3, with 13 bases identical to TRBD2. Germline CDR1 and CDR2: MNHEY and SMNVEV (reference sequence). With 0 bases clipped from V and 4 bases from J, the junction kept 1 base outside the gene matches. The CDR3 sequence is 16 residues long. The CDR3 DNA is TGTGCCAGCAGTTTATCCGGACTAGCGGGAGCAGATACGCAGTATTTT. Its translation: CASSLSGLAGADTQYF.

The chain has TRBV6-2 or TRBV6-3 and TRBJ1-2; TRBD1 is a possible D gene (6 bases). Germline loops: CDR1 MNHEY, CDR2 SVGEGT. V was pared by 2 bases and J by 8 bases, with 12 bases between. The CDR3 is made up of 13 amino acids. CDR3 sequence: CASSYQPGEGYTF. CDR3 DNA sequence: TGTGCCAGCAGTTACCAGCCAGGGGAAGGCTACACCTTC.

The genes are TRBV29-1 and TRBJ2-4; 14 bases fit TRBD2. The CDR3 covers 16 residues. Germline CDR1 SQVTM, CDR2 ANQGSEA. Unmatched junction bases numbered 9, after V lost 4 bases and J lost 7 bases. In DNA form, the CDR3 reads TGCAGCGTTGCGGGACTAGCGGGAGTCAGTTTGAACATTCAGTACTTC. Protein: CSVAGLAGVSLNIQYF. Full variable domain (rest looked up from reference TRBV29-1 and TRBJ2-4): SAVISQKPSRDICQRGTSLTIQCQVDSQVTMMFWYRQQPGQSLTLIATANQGSEATYESGFVIDKFPISRPNLTFSTLTVSNMSPEDSSIYLCSVAGLAGVSLNIQYFGAGTRLSVL.

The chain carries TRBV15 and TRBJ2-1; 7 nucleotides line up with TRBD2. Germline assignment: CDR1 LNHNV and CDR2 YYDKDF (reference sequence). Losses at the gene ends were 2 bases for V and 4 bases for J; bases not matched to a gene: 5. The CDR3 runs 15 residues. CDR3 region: CATSRQGGTYNEQFF. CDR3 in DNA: TGTGCCACCAGCAGACAGGGAGGGACGTACAATGAGCAGTTCTTC.

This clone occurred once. CDR3 sequence: CASSEMAGAITEAFF. The CDR3 nucleotides are TGTGCCAGCAGTGAAATGGCAGGGGCCATCACTGAAGCTTTCTTT. The chain couples TRBV6-4 to TRBJ1-1; D is perhaps TRBD1 (6 bases). The germline V gene encodes CDR1 MRHNA and CDR2 SNTAGT. V was shortened by 3 bases and J by 4 bases, with 15 bases between the two germline ends. This CDR3 is 15 amino acids long.

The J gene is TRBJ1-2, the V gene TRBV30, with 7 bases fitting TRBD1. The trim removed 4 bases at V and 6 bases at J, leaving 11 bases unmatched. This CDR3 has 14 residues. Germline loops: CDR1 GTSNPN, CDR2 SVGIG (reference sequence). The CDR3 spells CAWTPNRGSHGYTF. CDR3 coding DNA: TGTGCCTGGACCCCCAACAGGGGCAGCCATGGCTACACCTTC.

CDR3 bases: TGTGCCAGCACGGGACAGGGGGCATTGCGAACTAATGAAAAACTGTTTTTT. Translated: CASTGQGALRTNEKLFF. The genes are TRBV11-2 and TRBJ1-4; 12 nucleotides agree with TRBD1. Germline V gives CDR1 SGHAT, CDR2 FQNNGV. The CDR3 loop spans 17 amino acids. Losses at the gene ends were 7 bases for V and 1 base for J; bases not matched to a gene: 7.

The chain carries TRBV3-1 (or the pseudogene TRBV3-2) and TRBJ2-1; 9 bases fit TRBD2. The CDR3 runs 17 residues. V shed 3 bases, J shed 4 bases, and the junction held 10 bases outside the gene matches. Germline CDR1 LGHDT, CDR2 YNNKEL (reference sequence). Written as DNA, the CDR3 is TGTGCCAGCAGCCAGGCCCAGACTAGCGGTTCTTACAATGAGCAGTTCTTC. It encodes CASSQAQTSGSYNEQFF.

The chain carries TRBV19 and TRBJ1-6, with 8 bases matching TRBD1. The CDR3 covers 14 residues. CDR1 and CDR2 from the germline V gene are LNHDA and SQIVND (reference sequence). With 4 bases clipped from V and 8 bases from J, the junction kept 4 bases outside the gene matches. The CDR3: CASSTTGEDSPLHF. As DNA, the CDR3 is TGTGCCAGTAGTACGACAGGGGAGGATTCACCCCTCCACTTT.

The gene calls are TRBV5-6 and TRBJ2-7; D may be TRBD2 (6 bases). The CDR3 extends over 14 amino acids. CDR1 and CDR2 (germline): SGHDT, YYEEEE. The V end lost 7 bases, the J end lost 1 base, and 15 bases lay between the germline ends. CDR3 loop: CASPGTRTSYEQYF. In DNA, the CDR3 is TGTGCCAGCCCTGGGACTCGCACATCCTACGAGCAGTACTTC.

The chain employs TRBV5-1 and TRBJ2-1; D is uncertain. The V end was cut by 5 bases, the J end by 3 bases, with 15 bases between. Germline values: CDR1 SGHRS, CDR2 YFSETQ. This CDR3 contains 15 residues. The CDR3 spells CASRSTVAGYNEQFF. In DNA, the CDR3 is TGCGCCAGCAGGAGTACCGTGGCAGGCTACAATGAGCAGTTCTTC.

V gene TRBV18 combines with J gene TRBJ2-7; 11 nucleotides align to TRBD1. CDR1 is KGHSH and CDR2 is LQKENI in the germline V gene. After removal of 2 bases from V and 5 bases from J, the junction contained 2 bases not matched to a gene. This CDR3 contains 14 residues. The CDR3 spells CASSPRTGGDEQYF. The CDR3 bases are TGTGCCAGCTCACCAAGGACAGGGGGCGACGAGCAGTACTTC.

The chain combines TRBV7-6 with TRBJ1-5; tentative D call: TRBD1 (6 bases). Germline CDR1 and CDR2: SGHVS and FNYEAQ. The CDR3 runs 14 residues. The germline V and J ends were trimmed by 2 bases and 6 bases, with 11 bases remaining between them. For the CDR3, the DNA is TGTGCCAGCAGCTTACAGGGGTCGTTTCAGCCCCAGCATTTT. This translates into CASSLQGSFQPQHF. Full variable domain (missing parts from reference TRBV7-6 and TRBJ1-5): GAGVSQSPRYKVTKRGQDVALRCDPISGHVSLYWYRQALGQGPEFLTYFNYEAQQDKSGLPNDRFSAERPEGSISTLTIQRTEQRDSAMYRCASSLQGSFQPQHFGDGTRLSIL.

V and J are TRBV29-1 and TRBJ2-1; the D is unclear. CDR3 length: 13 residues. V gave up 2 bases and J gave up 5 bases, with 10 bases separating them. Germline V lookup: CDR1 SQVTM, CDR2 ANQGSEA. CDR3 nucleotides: TGCAGCGTTGAACAGATCCAACACAATGAGCAGTTCTTC. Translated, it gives CSVEQIQHNEQFF.

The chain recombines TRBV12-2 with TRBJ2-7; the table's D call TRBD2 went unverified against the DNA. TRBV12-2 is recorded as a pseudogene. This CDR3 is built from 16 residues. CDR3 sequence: CASRSTGLVSYYEQYF. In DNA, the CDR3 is TGTGCAAGTCGCTCTACGGGACTAGTTTCCTACTACGAGCAGTACTTC.

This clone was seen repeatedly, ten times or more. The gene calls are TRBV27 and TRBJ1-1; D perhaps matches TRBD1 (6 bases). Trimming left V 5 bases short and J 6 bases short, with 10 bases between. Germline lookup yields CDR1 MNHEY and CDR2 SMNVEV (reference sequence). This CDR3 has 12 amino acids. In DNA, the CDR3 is TGTGCCAGCAGTCCAGGGGTGTCTGAAGCTTTCTTT. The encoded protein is CASSPGVSEAFF.

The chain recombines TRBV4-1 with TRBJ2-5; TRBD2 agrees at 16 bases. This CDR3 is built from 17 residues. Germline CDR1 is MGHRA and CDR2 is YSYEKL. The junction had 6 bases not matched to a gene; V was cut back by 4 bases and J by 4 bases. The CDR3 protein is CASSPGLAGGPVETQYF. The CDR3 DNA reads TGCGCCAGCAGCCCGGGACTAGCGGGGGGGCCGGTAGAGACCCAGTACTTC.

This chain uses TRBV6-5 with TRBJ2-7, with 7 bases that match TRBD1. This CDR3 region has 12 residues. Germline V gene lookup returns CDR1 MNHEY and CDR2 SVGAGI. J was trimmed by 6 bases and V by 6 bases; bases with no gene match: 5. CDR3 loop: CASSPGTAEQYF. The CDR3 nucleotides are TGTGCCAGCAGCCCCGGGACAGCCGAGCAGTACTTC.

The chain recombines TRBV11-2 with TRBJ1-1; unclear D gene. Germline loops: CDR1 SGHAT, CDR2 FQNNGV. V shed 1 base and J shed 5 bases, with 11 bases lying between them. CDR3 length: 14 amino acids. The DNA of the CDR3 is TGTGCCAGCAGCTTAGCTCGGGTGAGGACTGAAGCTTTCTTT. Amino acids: CASSLARVRTEAFF.

The CDR3 region has the DNA TGTGCCAGCAGAGGGTCGGCAGGGGTGAGCAATCAGCCCCAGCATTTT. It is translated as CASRGSAGVSNQPQHF. The J gene is TRBJ1-5, the V gene TRBV2; D is possibly TRBD1 (6 bases). Germline V lookup: CDR1 SNHLY, CDR2 FYNNEI. The CDR3 loop spans 16 amino acids. V was clipped by 6 bases and J by 1 base, with 16 bases between them. Filled out from reference TRBV2 and TRBJ1-5, the complete variable domain reads EPEVTQTPSHQVTQMGQEVILRCVPISNHLYFYWYRQILGQKVEFLVSFYNNEISEKSEIFDDQFSVERPDGSNFTLKIRSTKLEDSAMYFCASRGSAGVSNQPQHFGDGTRLSIL.